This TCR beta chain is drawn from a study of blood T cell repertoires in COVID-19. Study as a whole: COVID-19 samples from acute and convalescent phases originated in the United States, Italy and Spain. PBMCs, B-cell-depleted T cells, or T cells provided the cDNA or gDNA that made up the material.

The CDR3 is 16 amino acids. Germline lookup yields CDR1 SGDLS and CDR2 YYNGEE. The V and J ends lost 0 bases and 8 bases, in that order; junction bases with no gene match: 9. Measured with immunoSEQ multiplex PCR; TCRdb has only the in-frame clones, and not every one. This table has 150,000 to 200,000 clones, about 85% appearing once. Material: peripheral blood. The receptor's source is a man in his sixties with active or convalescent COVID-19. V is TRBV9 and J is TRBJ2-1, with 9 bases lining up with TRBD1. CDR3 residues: CASSVAPTGGSYEQFF. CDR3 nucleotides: TGTGCCAGCAGCGTAGCACCCACAGGGGGCAGTTATGAGCAGTTCTTC. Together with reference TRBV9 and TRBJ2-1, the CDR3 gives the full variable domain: DSGVTQTPKHLITATGQRVTLRCSPRSGDLSVYWYQQSLDQGLQFLIQYYNGEERAKGNILERFSAQQFPDLHSELNLSSLELGDSALYFCASSVAPTGGSYEQFFGPGTRLTVL.